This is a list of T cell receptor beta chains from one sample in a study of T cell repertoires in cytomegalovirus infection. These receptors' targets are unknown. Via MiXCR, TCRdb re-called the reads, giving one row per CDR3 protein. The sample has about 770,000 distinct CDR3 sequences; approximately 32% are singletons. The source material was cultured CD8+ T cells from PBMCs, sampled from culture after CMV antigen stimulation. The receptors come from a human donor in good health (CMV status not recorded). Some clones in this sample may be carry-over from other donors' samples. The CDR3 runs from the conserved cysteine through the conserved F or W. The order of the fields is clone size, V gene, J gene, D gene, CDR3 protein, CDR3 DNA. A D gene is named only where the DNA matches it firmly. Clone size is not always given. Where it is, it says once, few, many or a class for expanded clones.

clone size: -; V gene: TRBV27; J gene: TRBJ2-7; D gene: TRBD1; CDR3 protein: CASSYSGQGHYEQYF; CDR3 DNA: TGTGCCAGCAGTTACTCGGGACAGGGTCACTACGAGCAGTACTTC
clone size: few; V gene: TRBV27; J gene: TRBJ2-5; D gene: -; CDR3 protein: CASSLSGSGMYQETQYF; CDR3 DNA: TGTGCCAGCAGTTTATCGGGCAGTGGAATGTACCAAGAGACCCAGTACTTC
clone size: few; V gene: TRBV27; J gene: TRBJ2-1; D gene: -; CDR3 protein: CASSLSSGDSYNEQFF; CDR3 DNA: TGTGCCAGCAGTTTATCTTCCGGGGACTCCTACAATGAGCAGTTCTTC
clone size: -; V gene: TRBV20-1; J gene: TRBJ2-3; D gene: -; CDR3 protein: CSARDTSTDTQYF; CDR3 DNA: TGCAGTGCTAGAGACACGAGCACAGATACGCAGTATTTT
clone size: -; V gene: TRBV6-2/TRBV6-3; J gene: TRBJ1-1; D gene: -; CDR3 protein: CASSYRGSTEAFF; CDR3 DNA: TGTGCCAGCAGTTACCGGGGTAGCACTGAAGCTTTCTTT
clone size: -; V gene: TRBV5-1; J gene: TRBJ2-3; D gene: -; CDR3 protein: CASSFRDGAVDTQYF; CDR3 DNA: TGCGCCAGCAGCTTCAGGGATGGGGCCGTGGATACGCAGTATTTT
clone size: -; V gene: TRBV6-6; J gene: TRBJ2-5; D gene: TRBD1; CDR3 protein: CASSYLQGQVEEETQYF; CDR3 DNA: TGTGCCAGCAGTTATCTCCAGGGACAGGTGGAGGAAGAGACCCAGTACTTC
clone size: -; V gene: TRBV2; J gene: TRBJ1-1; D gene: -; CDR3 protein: CARREGAEAFF; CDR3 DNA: TGTGCCAGAAGGGAAGGGGCTGAAGCTTTCTTT
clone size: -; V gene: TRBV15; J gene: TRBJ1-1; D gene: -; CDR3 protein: CATRYRDWDTEAFF; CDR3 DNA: TGTGCCACCAGGTACAGGGATTGGGACACTGAAGCTTTCTTT
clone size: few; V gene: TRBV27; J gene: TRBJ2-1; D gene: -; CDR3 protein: CASKSLRDSTWGAYNEQFF; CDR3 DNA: TGTGCCAGCAAATCGCTCCGGGACAGCACATGGGGGGCCTACAATGAGCAGTTCTTC
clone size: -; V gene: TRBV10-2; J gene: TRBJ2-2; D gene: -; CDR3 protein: CASKFTGELFF; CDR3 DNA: TGCGCCAGCAAATTCACCGGGGAGCTGTTTTTT
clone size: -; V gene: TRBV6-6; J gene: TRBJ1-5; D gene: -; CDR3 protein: CASSESRVNQPQHF; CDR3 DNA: TGTGCCAGCAGTGAGTCGAGGGTAAATCAGCCCCAGCATTTT
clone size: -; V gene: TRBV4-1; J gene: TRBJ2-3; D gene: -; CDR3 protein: CASSHTDRSTDTQYF; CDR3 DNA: TGCGCCAGCAGCCACACGGACAGATCCACAGATACGCAGTATTTT
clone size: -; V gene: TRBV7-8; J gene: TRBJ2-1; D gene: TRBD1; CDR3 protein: CASSPSGGGWNEQFF; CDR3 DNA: TGTGCCAGCAGCCCCTCAGGGGGCGGATGGAATGAGCAGTTCTTC
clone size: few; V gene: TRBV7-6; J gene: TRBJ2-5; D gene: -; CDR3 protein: CASSFSGAEAQYF; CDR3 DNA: TGTGCCAGCAGCTTTTCAGGGGCCGAGGCCCAGTACTTC
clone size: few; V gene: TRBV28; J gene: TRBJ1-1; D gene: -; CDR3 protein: CASSLRGRFTEAFF; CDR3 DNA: TGTGCCAGCAGTCTCCGCGGGCGATTCACTGAAGCTTTCTTT
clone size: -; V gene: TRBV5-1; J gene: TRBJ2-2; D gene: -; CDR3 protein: CASSLGVPDDTGELFF; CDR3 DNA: TGCGCCAGCAGCTTGGGGGTCCCGGATGACACCGGGGAGCTGTTTTTT
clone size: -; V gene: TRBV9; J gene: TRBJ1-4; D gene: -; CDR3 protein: CASSVETGLNEKLFF; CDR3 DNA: TGTGCCAGCAGCGTAGAAACAGGACTTAATGAAAAACTGTTTTTT
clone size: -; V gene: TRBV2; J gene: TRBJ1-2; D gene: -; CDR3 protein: CASSGTAYFYGYTF; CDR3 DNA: TGTGCCAGCAGCGGGACGGCTTATTTTTACGGCTACACCTTC
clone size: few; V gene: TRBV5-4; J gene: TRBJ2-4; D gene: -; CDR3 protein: CASSPGVAANDRAKNIQYF; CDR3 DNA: TGTGCCAGCAGCCCTGGGGTAGCGGCAAACGATCGGGCCAAAAACATTCAGTACTTC
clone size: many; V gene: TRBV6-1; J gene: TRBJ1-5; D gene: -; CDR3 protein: CASSELTENWARPQHF; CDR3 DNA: TGTGCCAGCAGTGAACTTACAGAGAATTGGGCACGGCCCCAGCATTTT
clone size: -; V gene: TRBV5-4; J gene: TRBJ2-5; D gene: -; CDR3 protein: CASSLALTDQETQYF; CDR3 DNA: TGTGCCAGCAGCTTGGCCCTTACAGACCAAGAGACCCAGTACTTC
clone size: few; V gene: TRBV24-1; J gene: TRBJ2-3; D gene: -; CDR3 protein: CATSGLARPGAQYF; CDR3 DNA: TGTGCCACCAGTGGGTTAGCGAGACCTGGTGCGCAGTATTTT
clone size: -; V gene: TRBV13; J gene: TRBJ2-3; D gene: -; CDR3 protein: CASSAPADGTQYF; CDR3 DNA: TGTGCCAGCAGCGCCCCGGCAGACGGAACGCAGTATTTT
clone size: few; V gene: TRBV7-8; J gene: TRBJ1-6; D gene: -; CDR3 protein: CASSSRRDPGAPLHF; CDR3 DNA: TGTGCCAGCAGCTCCCGCCGGGACCCGGGAGCACCCCTCCACTTT
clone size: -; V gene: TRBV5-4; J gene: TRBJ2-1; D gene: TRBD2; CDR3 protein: CASTEVAGGINEQFF; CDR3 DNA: TGTGCCAGTACCGAAGTAGCGGGGGGCATCAATGAGCAGTTCTTC
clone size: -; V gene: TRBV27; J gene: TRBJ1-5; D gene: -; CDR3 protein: CASSDHVGQGGSNQPQHF; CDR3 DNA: TGTGCCAGCAGCGATCACGTGGGGCAGGGTGGAAGCAATCAGCCCCAGCATTTT
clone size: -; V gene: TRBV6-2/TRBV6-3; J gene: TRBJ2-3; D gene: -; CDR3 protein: CASSYGFGASTDTQYF; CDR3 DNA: TGTGCCAGCAGTTACGGGTTCGGGGCAAGCACAGATACGCAGTATTTT
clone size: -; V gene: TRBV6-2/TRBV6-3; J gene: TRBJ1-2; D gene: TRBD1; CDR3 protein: CASISGQGGYGYTF; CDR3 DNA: TGTGCCAGCATCTCCGGACAGGGCGGCTATGGCTACACCTTC
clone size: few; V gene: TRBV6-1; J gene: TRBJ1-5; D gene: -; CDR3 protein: CASSDTGISNQPQHF; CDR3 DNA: TGTGCCAGCAGCGATACAGGAATTAGCAATCAGCCCCAGCATTTT
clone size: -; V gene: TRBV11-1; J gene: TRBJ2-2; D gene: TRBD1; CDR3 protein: CASSLRGGQAVTGELFF; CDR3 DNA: TGTGCCAGCAGCTTAAGAGGGGGCCAGGCGGTCACCGGGGAGCTGTTTTTT